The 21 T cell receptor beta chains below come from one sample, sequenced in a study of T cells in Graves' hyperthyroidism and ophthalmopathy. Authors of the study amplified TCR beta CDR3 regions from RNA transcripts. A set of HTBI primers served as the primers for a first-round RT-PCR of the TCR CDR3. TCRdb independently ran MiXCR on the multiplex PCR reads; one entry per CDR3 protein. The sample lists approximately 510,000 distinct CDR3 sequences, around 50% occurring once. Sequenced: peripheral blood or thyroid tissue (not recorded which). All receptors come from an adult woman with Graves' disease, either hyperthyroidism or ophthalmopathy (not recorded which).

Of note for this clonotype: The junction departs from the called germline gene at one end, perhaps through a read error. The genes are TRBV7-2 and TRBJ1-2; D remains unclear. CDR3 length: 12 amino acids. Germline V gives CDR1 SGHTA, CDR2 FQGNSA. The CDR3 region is CAGSLAGSGYTF. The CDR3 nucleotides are TGTGCCGGCAGCTTAGCAGGCAGCGGCTACACCTTC.

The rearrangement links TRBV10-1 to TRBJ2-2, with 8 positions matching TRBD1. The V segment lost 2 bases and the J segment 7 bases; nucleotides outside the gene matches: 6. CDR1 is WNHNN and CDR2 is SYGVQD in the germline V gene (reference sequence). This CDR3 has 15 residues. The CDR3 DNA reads TGCGCCAGCAGTGAGATGGCAGGGGGCTTCGGGGAGCTGTTTTTT. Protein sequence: CASSEMAGGFGELFF.

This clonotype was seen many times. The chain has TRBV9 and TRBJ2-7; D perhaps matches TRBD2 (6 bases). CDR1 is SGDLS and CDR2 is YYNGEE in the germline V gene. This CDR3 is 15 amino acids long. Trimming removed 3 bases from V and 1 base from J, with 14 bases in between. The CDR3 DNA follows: TGTGCCAGCAGCGACGGAATAGCGGCATCCTACGAGCAGTACTTC. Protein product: CASSDGIAASYEQYF.

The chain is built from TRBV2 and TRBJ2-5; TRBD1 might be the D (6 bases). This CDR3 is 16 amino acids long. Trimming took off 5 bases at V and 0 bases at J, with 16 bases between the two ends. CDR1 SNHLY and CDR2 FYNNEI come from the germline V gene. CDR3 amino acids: CASSQTGRGDQETQYF. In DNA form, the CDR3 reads TGTGCCAGCAGTCAGACAGGAAGGGGCGACCAAGAGACCCAGTACTTC.

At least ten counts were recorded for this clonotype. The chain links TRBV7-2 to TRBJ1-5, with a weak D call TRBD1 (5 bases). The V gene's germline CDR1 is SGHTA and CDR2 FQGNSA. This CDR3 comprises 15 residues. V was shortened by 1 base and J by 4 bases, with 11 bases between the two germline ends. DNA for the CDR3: TGTGCCAGCAGCTTAGGGGCCGCAGGGAATCAGCCCCAGCATTTT. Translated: CASSLGAAGNQPQHF. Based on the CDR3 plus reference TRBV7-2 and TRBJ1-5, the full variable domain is GAGVSQSPSNKVTEKGKDVELRCDPISGHTALYWYRQSLGQGLEFLIYFQGNSAPDKSGLPSDRFSAERTGGSVSTLTIQRTQQEDSAVYLCASSLGAAGNQPQHFGDGTRLSIL.

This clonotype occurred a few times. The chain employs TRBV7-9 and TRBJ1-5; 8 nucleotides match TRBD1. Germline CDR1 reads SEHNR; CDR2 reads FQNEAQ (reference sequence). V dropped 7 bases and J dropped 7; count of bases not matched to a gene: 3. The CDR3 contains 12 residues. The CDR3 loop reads CASTSGGQPQHF. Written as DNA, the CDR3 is TGTGCCAGCACCTCAGGGGGCCAGCCCCAGCATTTT.

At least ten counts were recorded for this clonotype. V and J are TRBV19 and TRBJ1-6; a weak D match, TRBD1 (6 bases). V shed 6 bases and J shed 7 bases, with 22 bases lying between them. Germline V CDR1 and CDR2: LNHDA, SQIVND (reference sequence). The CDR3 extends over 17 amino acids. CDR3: CASRTQGFGQMNSPLHF. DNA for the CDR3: TGTGCCAGTAGGACGCAGGGTTTTGGACAGATGAATTCACCCCTCCACTTT.

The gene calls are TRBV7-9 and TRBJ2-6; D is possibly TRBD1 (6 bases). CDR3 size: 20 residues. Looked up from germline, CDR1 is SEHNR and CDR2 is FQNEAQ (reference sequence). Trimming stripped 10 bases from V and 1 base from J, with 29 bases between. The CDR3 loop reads CATSGDYLRDRASGANVLTF. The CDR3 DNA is TGTGCCACCTCAGGGGATTATCTCCGGGACCGTGCATCTGGGGCCAACGTCCTGACTTTC.

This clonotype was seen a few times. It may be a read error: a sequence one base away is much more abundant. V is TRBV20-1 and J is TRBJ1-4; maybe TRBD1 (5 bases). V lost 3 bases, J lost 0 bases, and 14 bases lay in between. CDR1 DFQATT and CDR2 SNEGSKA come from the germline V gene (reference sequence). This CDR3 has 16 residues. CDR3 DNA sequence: TGCAGTGCTAGCGGAGGGGACGGCGCAACTAATGAAAAACTGTTTTTT. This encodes CSASGGDGATNEKLFF.

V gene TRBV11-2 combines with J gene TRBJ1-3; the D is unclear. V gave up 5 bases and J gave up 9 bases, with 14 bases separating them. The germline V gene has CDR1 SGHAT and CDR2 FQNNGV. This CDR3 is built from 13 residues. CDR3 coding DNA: TGTGCCAGCAGCGAACCCCCCGGCGGCACCATATATTTT. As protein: CASSEPPGGTIYF.

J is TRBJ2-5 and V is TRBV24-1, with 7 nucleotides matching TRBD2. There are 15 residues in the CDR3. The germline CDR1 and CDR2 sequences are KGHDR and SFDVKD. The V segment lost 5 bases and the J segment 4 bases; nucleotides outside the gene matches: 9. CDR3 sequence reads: CATSAAVTGGETQYF. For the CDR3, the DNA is TGTGCCACCAGTGCCGCCGTGACGGGGGGAGAGACCCAGTACTTC.

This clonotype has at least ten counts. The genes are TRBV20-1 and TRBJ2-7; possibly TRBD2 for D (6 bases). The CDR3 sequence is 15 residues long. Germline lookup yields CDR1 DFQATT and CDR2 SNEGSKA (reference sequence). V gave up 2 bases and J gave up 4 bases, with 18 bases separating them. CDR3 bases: TGCAGTGCTAGACTCAACCCCGGGACTGATTACGAGCAGTACTTC. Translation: CSARLNPGTDYEQYF.

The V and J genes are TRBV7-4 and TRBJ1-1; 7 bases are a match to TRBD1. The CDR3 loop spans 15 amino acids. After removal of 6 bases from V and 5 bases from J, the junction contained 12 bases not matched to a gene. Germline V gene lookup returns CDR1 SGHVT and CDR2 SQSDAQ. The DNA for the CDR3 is TGTGCCAGCAGGTGGAGGGAGGGGGCTCGAACTGAAGCTTTCTTT. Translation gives CASRWREGARTEAFF.

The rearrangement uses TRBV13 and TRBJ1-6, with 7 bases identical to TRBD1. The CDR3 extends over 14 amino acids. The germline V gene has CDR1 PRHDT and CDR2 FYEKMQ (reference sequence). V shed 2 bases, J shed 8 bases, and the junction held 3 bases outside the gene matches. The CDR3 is CASSLRQGDSPLHF. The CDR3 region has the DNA TGTGCCAGCAGCTTACGGCAGGGGGATTCACCCCTCCACTTT.

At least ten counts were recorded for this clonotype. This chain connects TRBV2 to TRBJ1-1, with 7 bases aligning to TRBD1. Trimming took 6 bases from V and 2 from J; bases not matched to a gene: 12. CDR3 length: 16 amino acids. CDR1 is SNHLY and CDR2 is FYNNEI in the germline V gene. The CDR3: CASSTKSGQPNTEAFF. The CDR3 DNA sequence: TGTGCCAGCAGCACCAAATCGGGACAGCCTAACACTGAAGCTTTCTTT.

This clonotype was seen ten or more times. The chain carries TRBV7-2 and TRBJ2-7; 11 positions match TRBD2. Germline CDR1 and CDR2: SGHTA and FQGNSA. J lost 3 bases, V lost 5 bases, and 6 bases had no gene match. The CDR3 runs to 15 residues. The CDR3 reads CASSTTSGAIYEQYF. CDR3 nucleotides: TGTGCCAGCAGCACGACTAGCGGGGCGATCTACGAGCAGTACTTC.

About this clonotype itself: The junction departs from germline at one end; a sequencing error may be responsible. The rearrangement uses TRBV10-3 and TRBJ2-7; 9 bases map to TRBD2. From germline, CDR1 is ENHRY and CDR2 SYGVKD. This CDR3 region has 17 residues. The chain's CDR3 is CASSSRDLAGDWHEQYF. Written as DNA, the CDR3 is TGTGCCAGCAGTTCGCGGGATTTAGCGGGAGATTGGCACGAGCAGTACTTC.

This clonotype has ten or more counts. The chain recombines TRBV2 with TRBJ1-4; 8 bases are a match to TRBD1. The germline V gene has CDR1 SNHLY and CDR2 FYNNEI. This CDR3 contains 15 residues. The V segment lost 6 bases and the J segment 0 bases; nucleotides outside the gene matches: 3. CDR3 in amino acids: CASRRDRSTNEKLFF. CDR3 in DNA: TGTGCCAGCAGAAGGGACAGGTCAACTAATGAAAAACTGTTTTTT.

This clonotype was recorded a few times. This CDR3 is CSVEGGSNTGELFF. The CDR3 DNA is TGCAGCGTTGAAGGGGGGTCGAACACCGGGGAGCTGTTTTTT. The J gene is TRBJ2-2, the V gene TRBV29-1; D possibly uses TRBD1 or TRBD2 (5 bases each). Trimming took off 1 base at V and 0 bases at J, with 6 bases between the two ends. The germline gives CDR1 SQVTM, CDR2 ANQGSEA. This CDR3 has 14 amino acids.

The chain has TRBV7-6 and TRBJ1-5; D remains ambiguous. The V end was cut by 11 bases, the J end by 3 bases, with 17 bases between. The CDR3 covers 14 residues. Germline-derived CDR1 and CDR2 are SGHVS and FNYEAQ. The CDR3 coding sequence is TGTGCCTACCGGAGCGGACGGTCCAATCAGCCCCAGCATTTT. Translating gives CAYRSGRSNQPQHF. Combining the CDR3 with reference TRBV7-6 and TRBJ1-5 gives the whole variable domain GAGVSQSPRYKVTKRGQDVALRCDPISGHVSLYWYRQALGQGPEFLTYFNYEAQQDKSGLPNDRFSAERPEGSISTLTIQRTEQRDSAMYRCAYRSGRSNQPQHFGDGTRLSIL.

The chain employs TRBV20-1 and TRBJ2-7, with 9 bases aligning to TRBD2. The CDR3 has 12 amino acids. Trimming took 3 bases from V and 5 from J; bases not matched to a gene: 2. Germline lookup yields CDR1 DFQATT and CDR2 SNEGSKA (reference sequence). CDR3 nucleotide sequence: TGCAGTGCTAGTGCTAGCGGGAACGAGCAGTACTTC. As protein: CSASASGNEQYF.